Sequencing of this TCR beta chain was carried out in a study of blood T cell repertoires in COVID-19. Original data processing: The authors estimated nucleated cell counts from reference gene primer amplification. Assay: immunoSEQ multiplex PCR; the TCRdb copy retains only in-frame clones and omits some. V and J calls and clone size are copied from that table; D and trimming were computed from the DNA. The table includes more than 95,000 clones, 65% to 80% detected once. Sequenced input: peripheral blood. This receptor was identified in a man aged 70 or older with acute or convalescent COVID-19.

The CDR3 protein is CASSESGGYEQYF. In DNA, the CDR3 is TGTGCCAGCAGTGAATCCGGGGGCTACGAGCAGTACTTC. The chain is built from TRBV2 and TRBJ2-7; D is perhaps TRBD2 (6 bases). Trimming took off 2 bases at V and 3 bases at J, with 8 bases between the two ends. This CDR3 contains 13 residues. Germline CDR1 reads SNHLY; CDR2 reads FYNNEI. Variable domain in full (rest from reference TRBV2 and TRBJ2-7): EPEVTQTPSHQVTQMGQEVILRCVPISNHLYFYWYRQILGQKVEFLVSFYNNEISEKSEIFDDQFSVERPDGSNFTLKIRSTKLEDSAMYFCASSESGGYEQYFGPGTRLTVT.